These 31 T cell receptor beta chains share one sample of origin, sequenced in a study of T cell clonality in common variable immunodeficiency. Clones were sequenced by immunoSEQ multiplex PCR, and TCRdb holds only the in-frame ones, with some missing. This sample carries roughly 40,000 clones, none of them present only once. Sequenced sample: peripheral blood mononuclear cells. These receptors were collected from a person between 18 and 75 years old in good health.

In its sample, this clone was seen many times. The missing CDR3 end, 3 residues past where the read stops, is filled in from the germline J gene. This sequence joins TRBV12-3 or TRBV12-4 and TRBJ1-5, with D perhaps matching TRBD1 (5 bases). V was trimmed by 3 bases and J by 4 bases, leaving 10 bases between them. The CDR3 is 14 amino acids. CDR3 DNA, as far as it was read: TGTGCCAGCAGTTTGGGGGGAAGTAATCAGCCC. Its protein is CASSLGGSNQP. In full, the CDR3 reads CASSLGGSNQPQHF.

The sample holds many counts of this clone. Sequencing ends 3 residues short of the CDR3 end; the germline J gene provides the rest. The rearrangement uses TRBV11-2 and TRBJ2-1; D gene ambiguous. CDR1 SGHAT and CDR2 FQNNGV come from the germline V gene. Trimming stripped 2 bases from V and 7 bases from J, with 12 bases between. The CDR3 runs 14 residues. The chain's CDR3 is CASSLWAAENEQFF. CDR3 bases read: TGTGCCAGCAGCTTATGGGCAGCAGAAAATGAG.

The sample holds many counts of this clone. The read is 3 residues too short to cover the CDR3 end, so that end is filled in from the germline J gene. The chain uses TRBV12-3 or TRBV12-4 and TRBJ2-1, with unresolved D. V was trimmed by 6 bases and J by 9 bases, leaving 15 bases between them. This CDR3 has 13 amino acids. This chain's CDR3 is CASSLRVEGEQFF. CDR3 DNA, as far as it was read: TGTGCCAGCAGCCTCCGGGTGGAAGGTGAG.

Many counts were recorded for this clone. The CDR3 is cut off 3 residues early in the read; its end comes from the germline J gene. The rearrangement links TRBV5-1 to TRBJ2-7, with 9 nucleotides matching TRBD1. CDR1 is SGHRS, CDR2 YFSETQ, per germline. V trimming: 7 bases; J trimming: 2 bases; junction bases outside the gene matches: 7. The CDR3 covers 14 residues. The CDR3 bases that were read are TGCGCCAGCGAACCCGGGACAGGGCCCTACGAG. Protein product: CASEPGTGPYE. The whole CDR3 region reads CASEPGTGPYEQYF.

This clone was picked up many times. The read gets to within 3 residues of the CDR3 end, and the germline J gene fills in the rest. The chain is built from TRBV7-8 and TRBJ2-3; 8 nucleotides line up with TRBD2. The germline V gene encodes CDR1 SGHVS and CDR2 FQNEAQ. The CDR3 is 16 amino acids. Trimming took 6 bases from V and 3 from J; bases not matched to a gene: 11. Incomplete CDR3 DNA: TGTGCCAGCAGTGTAGCCGTCGGGAGGGGGACAGATACG. Translation: CASSVAVGRGTDT. The whole CDR3 sequence is CASSVAVGRGTDTQYF.

This clone was seen at least ten times. The CDR3 goes on 3 residues after the read ends, and that part is filled in from the germline J gene. V usage is TRBV24-1 and J usage is TRBJ2-1; TRBD2 matches at 11 bases. The V gene end was trimmed by 7 bases and the J gene end by 5 bases; junction bases not matched to a gene: 18. The CDR3 covers 19 residues. The germline CDR1 and CDR2 sequences are KGHDR and SFDVKD. The covered CDR3 bases are TGTGCCACCAGCGAATCCGGGACTAGCGGATATCTTTCCCACAATGAG. Amino acid sequence: CATSESGTSGYLSHNE. The CDR3 reads in full as CATSESGTSGYLSHNEQFF.

This clone occurred many times. Sequencing ends 3 residues short of the CDR3 end; the germline J gene provides the rest. The V and J genes are TRBV5-1 and TRBJ2-1; TRBD2 might be the D (6 bases). CDR3 length: 16 amino acids. Germline CDR1 and CDR2: SGHRS and YFSETQ. The ends were cut back, 4 bases at V and 4 bases at J, with 18 bases in the middle. CDR3 amino acids: CASSQLGGAGYNEQFF. The part of the CDR3 DNA that was read is TGCGCCAGCAGCCAACTTGGAGGGGCAGGGTACAATGAG.

This clone was detected ten times or more. The CDR3 end lies 3 residues beyond the end of the read and is filled in from the germline J gene. J is TRBJ2-3 and V is TRBV12-3 or TRBV12-4, with 7 bases matching TRBD2. J was trimmed by 0 bases and V by 2 bases; bases with no gene match: 5. There are 16 residues in the CDR3. The CDR3 here is CASSLFTSVSTDTQYF. The DNA read from the CDR3 is TGTGCCAGCAGTTTATTCACTAGCGTAAGCACAGATACG.

This clone was seen repeatedly, ten times or more. The sequence runs out 3 residues before the end of the CDR3; the remainder is reconstructed from the germline J gene. V is TRBV3-1 (or the pseudogene TRBV3-2) and J is TRBJ2-7; TRBD2 aligns across 8 bases. The CDR3 has 15 amino acids. V lost 1 base to trimming and J lost 2 bases; unmatched junction nucleotides: 4. Per the germline V gene, CDR1 is LGHDT and CDR2 is YNNKEL (reference sequence). The CDR3 DNA, read in part, is TGTGCCAGCAGCCAAGGGACGGGGGGGACCTACGAG. This gives the protein CASSQGTGGTYE. The full CDR3 protein is CASSQGTGGTYEQYF.

This clone appeared many times. With the read ending 3 residues before the CDR3 end, the germline J gene is used to fill in that end. This chain uses TRBV20-1 with TRBJ2-5; TRBD2 agrees at 9 bases. The V gene end was trimmed by 0 bases and the J gene end by 1 base; junction bases not matched to a gene: 9. The CDR3 is made up of 17 amino acids. Germline V gene sequence: CDR1 DFQATT, CDR2 SNEGSKA (reference sequence). Here the CDR3 reads CSARDLRLAGSQETQYF. The DNA read from the CDR3 is TGCAGTGCTAGAGATCTCCGCCTAGCGGGATCCCAAGAGACC.

This clone showed up many times. The read finishes 3 residues shy of the CDR3 end, and the germline J gene is used to complete it. The rearrangement joins TRBV4-1 to TRBJ2-5, with 8 bases aligning to TRBD2. With V trimmed by 0 bases and J by 4 bases, 10 bases remained unmatched. The CDR3 runs 17 residues. CDR1 is MGHRA and CDR2 is YSYEKL in the germline V gene. CDR3 sequence: CASSQEGFSGMGETQYF. The DNA read from the CDR3 is TGCGCCAGCAGCCAAGAGGGGTTTAGCGGGATGGGAGAGACC.

As concerns this clone: The read ends 3 residues early relative to the CDR3; the germline J gene fills the gap. This sample also contains other DNA sequences that code for the same CDR3. The V and J genes are TRBV20-1 and TRBJ2-1; 12 positions agree with TRBD2. V gave up 4 bases and J gave up 7 bases; unmatched junction bases: 5. CDR1 and CDR2 from the germline V gene are DFQATT and SNEGSKA (reference sequence). CDR3 size: 14 residues. The CDR3 DNA, read in part, is TGCAGTGCTATCTGGACTAGCGGGATTAATGAG. Amino acid sequence: CSAIWTSGINE. The CDR3 in its entirety is CSAIWTSGINEQFF.

This clone was counted only a few times. The read stops 3 residues short of the end of the CDR3; the missing end is completed from the germline J gene. The chain combines TRBV19 with TRBJ2-3, with TRBD2 matching 7 bases. There are 13 residues in the CDR3. Germline V CDR1 and CDR2: LNHDA, SQIVND (reference sequence). CDR3 bases read: TGTGCCAGTACCGACCGAAGGGAGGGGACG. This encodes CASTDRREGT. The complete CDR3 sequence is CASTDRREGTQYF.

Comment on this clone: The CDR3 end falls 3 residues outside the read, so it is completed with the germline J gene. This sequence joins TRBV7-6 and TRBJ1-2, with D unresolved. Germline V gives CDR1 SGHVS, CDR2 FNYEAQ. The CDR3 is 16 amino acids. Here the CDR3 reads CASSLAASGSGDTYTF. The CDR3 DNA, read in part, is TGTGCCAGCAGCTTAGCGGCTAGCGGGAGTGGGGATACC. Together with reference TRBV7-6 and TRBJ1-2, the CDR3 gives the full variable domain: GAGVSQSPRYKVTKRGQDVALRCDPISGHVSLYWYRQALGQGPEFLTYFNYEAQQDKSGLPNDRFSAERPEGSISTLTIQRTEQRDSAMYRCASSLAASGSGDTYTFGSGTRLTVV.

This clone was counted many times. The CDR3 end falls 3 residues outside the read, so it is completed with the germline J gene. This chain uses TRBV20-1 with TRBJ2-5; no firm D call. Germline CDR1 is DFQATT and CDR2 is SNEGSKA (reference sequence). The CDR3 covers 12 residues. CDR3 amino acids: CSPARQQETQYF. The part of the CDR3 DNA that was read is TGCAGCCCCGCCAGGCAACAAGAGACC.

This clone was seen a handful of times. The sequenced fragment ends 3 residues before the CDR3 boundary, so the rest is inferred from the germline J gene. V gene TRBV19 combines with J gene TRBJ1-1, with 7 bases fitting TRBD1. Germline CDR1 and CDR2: LNHDA and SQIVND (reference sequence). V gave up 7 bases and J gave up 4 bases; unmatched junction bases: 9. The CDR3 has 14 residues. Partial CDR3 DNA: TGTGCCAGTAACGCGGACAGGTGGGGCACTGAA. Translating gives CASNADRWGTE. The full CDR3 is CASNADRWGTEAFF.

With regard to this clone: The sequenced fragment ends 3 residues before the CDR3 boundary, so the rest is inferred from the germline J gene. The chain carries TRBV11-2 and TRBJ2-1; 8 nucleotides match TRBD1. The CDR3 totals 15 residues. CDR1 and CDR2 from the germline V gene are SGHAT and FQNNGV. V shed 5 bases, J shed 4 bases, and the junction held 7 bases outside the gene matches. The CDR3 loop reads CASSLGQDRYNEQFF. The part of the CDR3 DNA that was read is TGTGCCAGCAGCCTGGGACAGGACAGGTACAATGAG.

In this sample, this clone turned up many times. The read comes to an end 3 residues before the CDR3 does, leaving the germline J gene to fill in the end. The chain employs TRBV5-4 and TRBJ2-3; 7 bases match TRBD1. This CDR3 is built from 15 residues. The J segment lost 2 bases and the V segment lost 3 bases, leaving 6 bases of the junction unmatched. Per germline, CDR1 SGHNT and CDR2 YYREEE (reference sequence). The CDR3 reads CASSYSGTATDTQYF. The CDR3 DNA, read in part, is TGTGCCAGCAGCTATTCCGGGACAGCCACAGATACG.

This clone was observed many times. The observed sequence ends 3 residues before the CDR3 terminus, with the missing tail filled in from the germline J gene. This chain connects TRBV7-3 to TRBJ2-5; D possibly matches TRBD1 or TRBD2 (5 bases each). This CDR3 has 14 amino acids. Germline loops: CDR1 SGHTA, CDR2 FQGTGA. Deletions cut 5 bases from V and 4 bases from J, with 14 bases between. The CDR3 protein is CASSKAGRGETQYF. The CDR3 bases that were read are TGTGCCAGCAGCAAGGCAGGGAGAGGAGAGACC.

This clone appeared many times. The read halts 3 residues ahead of the CDR3 end, with the missing end drawn from the germline J gene. The chain is built from TRBV20-1 and TRBJ2-1, with 14 bases lining up with TRBD2. The CDR3 extends over 19 amino acids. Germline lookup yields CDR1 DFQATT and CDR2 SNEGSKA (reference sequence). Trimming took 3 bases from V and 2 from J; bases not matched to a gene: 12. The sequenced part of the CDR3 DNA is TGCAGTGCTAGGGCGTCCTCGACTAGCGGGAGGGGGGCCTACAATGAG. Amino acids: CSARASSTSGRGAYNE. The entire CDR3 is CSARASSTSGRGAYNEQFF.

This clone was recorded many times. The read terminates 3 residues ahead of where the CDR3 ends, so the germline J gene completes it. The rearrangement joins TRBV5-1 to TRBJ1-2; perhaps TRBD1 as D (6 bases). This CDR3 region has 12 residues. Germline V gene lookup returns CDR1 SGHRS and CDR2 YFSETQ. This CDR3 is CASSLDRDGYTF. The part of the CDR3 DNA that was read is TGCGCCAGCAGCTTGGACAGGGACGGC.

This clone came up many times. The sequenced part of the CDR3 DNA is TGCGCCAGCAGCTTCACTAGCGGGGCCTACGAG. Translation: CASSFTSGAYE. The CDR3 as a whole reads CASSFTSGAYEQYF. The chain recombines TRBV5-1 with TRBJ2-7; 10 bases are a match to TRBD2. The read terminates 3 residues ahead of where the CDR3 ends, so the germline J gene completes it. Germline trimming cut 2 bases from V and 2 bases from J; bases unmatched to any gene: 1. The germline V gene encodes CDR1 SGHRS and CDR2 YFSETQ. This CDR3 has 14 amino acids.

There are many counts of this clone. One end of the junction varies from germline; a read error may be responsible. CDR3 loop: CASSQGGGGGDTQYF. Incomplete CDR3 DNA: TGCGCCAGCAGCCAAGGGGGGGGTGGTGGGGATACG. The chain has TRBV4-2 and TRBJ2-3, with D perhaps TRBD2 (7 bases). With the read ending 3 residues before the CDR3 end, the germline J gene is used to fill in that end. Germline CDR1 is LGHNA and CDR2 is YNFKEQ. The CDR3 consists of 15 residues.

This clone has a count of ten or more. The read terminates 3 residues ahead of where the CDR3 ends, so the germline J gene completes it. This chain links TRBV30 with TRBJ1-3, with a tentative D call TRBD1 (5 bases). CDR1 GTSNPN and CDR2 SVGIG come from the germline V gene (reference sequence). V lost 2 bases and J lost 0, with 14 bases in between. The CDR3 has 16 residues. Incomplete CDR3 DNA: TGTGCCTGGAGTACTTGGGGGGGGAGCTCTGGAAACACC. Protein sequence: CAWSTWGGSSGNT. The full CDR3 is CAWSTWGGSSGNTIYF.

This clone showed up many times. CDR3 loop: CASSFSSRRQETQYF. The DNA read from the CDR3 is TGTGCCAGCAGCTTTAGTAGTCGTCGCCAAGAGACC. The V call is TRBV11-2, the J call TRBJ2-5; D not resolved. The read is 3 residues too short to cover the CDR3 end, so that end is filled in from the germline J gene. V was trimmed by 3 bases and J by 1 base, leaving 12 bases between them. Germline CDR1 is SGHAT and CDR2 is FQNNGV. The CDR3 is 15 amino acids.

This clone was seen at least ten times. The read ends 3 residues early relative to the CDR3; the germline J gene fills the gap. The chain is built from TRBV20-1 and TRBJ2-3; 8 bases line up with TRBD2. The CDR3 totals 16 residues. The germline V gene encodes CDR1 DFQATT and CDR2 SNEGSKA (reference sequence). Unmatched junction bases numbered 8, after V lost 1 base and J lost 2 bases. Incomplete CDR3 DNA: TGCAGTGCTAGAGTCGGCGGGGGGATAATCACAGATACG. Amino acid sequence: CSARVGGGIITDT. The full CDR3 is CSARVGGGIITDTQYF.

This clone was detected ten times or more. Read coverage stops 3 residues before the CDR3 terminus; the germline J gene supplies the remainder. V and J are TRBV20-1 and TRBJ2-2; D may be TRBD2 (6 bases). This CDR3 comprises 16 residues. Trimming took off 3 bases at V and 5 bases at J, with 19 bases between the two ends. The V gene's germline CDR1 is DFQATT and CDR2 SNEGSKA (reference sequence). The CDR3 loop reads CSASPGTDGATGELFF. CDR3 DNA (partial): TGCAGTGCTAGCCCCGGGACTGACGGGGCGACCGGGGAG.

This clone was picked up many times. Sequencing ends 3 residues short of the CDR3 end; the germline J gene provides the rest. The chain combines TRBV20-1 with TRBJ1-6; no clear D gene. This CDR3 contains 11 residues. Germline CDR1 reads DFQATT; CDR2 reads SNEGSKA (reference sequence). V gave up 6 bases and J gave up 7 bases, with 7 bases separating them. The CDR3 loop is CSAVSNSPLHF. The part of the CDR3 DNA that was read is TGCAGTGCCGTCTCGAATTCACCC.

In its sample, this clone was seen many times. The read is 3 residues too short to cover the CDR3 end, so that end is filled in from the germline J gene. The chain links TRBV20-1 to TRBJ1-5; no clear D gene. There are 12 residues in the CDR3. Deletions cut 6 bases from V and 0 bases from J, with 6 bases between. Per germline, CDR1 DFQATT and CDR2 SNEGSKA (reference sequence). The covered CDR3 bases are TGCAGTGCGCAGTATAGCAATCAGCCC. This sequence encodes CSAQYSNQP. The CDR3 as a whole reads CSAQYSNQPQHF.

In its sample, this clone is medium-sized. The CDR3 end falls 3 residues outside the read, so it is completed with the germline J gene. V is TRBV6-4 and J is TRBJ2-3; D is unclear. CDR1 and CDR2 (germline): MRHNA, SNTAGT. This CDR3 spans 13 amino acids. V was pared by 4 bases and J by 1 base, with 6 bases between. Incomplete CDR3 DNA: TGTGCCAGCAGTGCAGGAGGCACAGATACG. This encodes CASSAGGTDT. The whole CDR3 sequence reads CASSAGGTDTQYF.

This clone came up many times. Read data end 3 residues before the CDR3 end; the end is taken from the germline J gene. V usage is TRBV19 and J usage is TRBJ2-7; TRBD1 matches 7 bases. This CDR3 is 13 amino acids long. Germline assignment: CDR1 LNHDA and CDR2 SQIVND (reference sequence). J gave up 3 bases and V 4 bases, and 3 bases lay outside the gene matches. The part of the CDR3 DNA that was read is TGTGCCAGTAGTAGGGACAGACTCTACGAG. Protein product: CASSRDRLYE. The whole CDR3 reads CASSRDRLYEQYF. Combining the CDR3 with reference TRBV19 and TRBJ2-7 gives the whole variable domain DGGITQSPKYLFRKEGQNVTLSCEQNLNHDAMYWYRQDPGQGLRLIYYSQIVNDFQKGDIAEGYSVSREKKESFPLTVTSAQKNPTAFYLCASSRDRLYEQYFGPGTRLTVT.